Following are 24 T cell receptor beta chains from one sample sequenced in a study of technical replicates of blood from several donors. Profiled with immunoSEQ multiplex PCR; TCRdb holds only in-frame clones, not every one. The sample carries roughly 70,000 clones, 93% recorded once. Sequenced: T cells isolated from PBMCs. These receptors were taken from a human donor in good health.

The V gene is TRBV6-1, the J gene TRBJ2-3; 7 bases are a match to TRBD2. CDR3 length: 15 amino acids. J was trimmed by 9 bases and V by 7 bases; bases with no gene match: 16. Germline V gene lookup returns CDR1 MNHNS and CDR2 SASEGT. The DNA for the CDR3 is TGTGCCAGCACCGCCGGGGACTACCTCAAGGGGACGCAGTATTTT. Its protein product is CASTAGDYLKGTQYF.

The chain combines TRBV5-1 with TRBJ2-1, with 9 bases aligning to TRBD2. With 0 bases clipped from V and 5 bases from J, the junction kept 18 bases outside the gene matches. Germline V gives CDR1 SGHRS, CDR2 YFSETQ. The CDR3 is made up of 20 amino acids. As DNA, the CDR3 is TGCGCCAGCAGCTTGGAACCTTTGCGCGGGGGGGTTCTCATCAACAATGAGCAGTTCTTC. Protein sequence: CASSLEPLRGGVLINNEQFF.

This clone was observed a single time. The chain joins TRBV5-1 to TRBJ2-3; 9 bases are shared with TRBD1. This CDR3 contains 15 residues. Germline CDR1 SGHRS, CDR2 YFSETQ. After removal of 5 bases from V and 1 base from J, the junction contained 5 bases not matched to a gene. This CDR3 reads CASRTGQGGTDTQYF. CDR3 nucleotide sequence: TGCGCCAGCAGGACGGGACAGGGTGGCACAGATACGCAGTATTTT.

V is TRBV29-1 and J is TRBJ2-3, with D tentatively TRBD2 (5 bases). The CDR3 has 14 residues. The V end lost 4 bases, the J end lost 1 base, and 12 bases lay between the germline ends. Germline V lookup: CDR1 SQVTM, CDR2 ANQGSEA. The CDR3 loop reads CSVASDLGTDTQYF. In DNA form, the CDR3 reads TGCAGCGTTGCGTCGGACTTGGGCACAGATACGCAGTATTTT.

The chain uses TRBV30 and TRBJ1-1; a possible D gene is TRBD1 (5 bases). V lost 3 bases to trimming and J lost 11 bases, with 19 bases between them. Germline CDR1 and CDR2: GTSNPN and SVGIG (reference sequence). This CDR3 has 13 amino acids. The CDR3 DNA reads TGTGCCTGGAGGACCCTCCGGGGGGGAAGGGCTTTCTTT. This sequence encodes CAWRTLRGGRAFF.

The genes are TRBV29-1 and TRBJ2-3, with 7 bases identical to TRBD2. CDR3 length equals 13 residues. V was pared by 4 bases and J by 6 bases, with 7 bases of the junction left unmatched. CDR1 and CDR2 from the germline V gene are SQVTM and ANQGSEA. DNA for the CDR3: TGCAGCGTTGGCCCTAAACTAGCGGATACGCAGTATTTT. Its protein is CSVGPKLADTQYF.

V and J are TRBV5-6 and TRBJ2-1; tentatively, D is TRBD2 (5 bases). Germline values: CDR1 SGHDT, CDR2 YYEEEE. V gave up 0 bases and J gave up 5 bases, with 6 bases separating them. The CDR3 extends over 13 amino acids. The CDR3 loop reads CASSLELDNEQFF. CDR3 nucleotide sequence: TGTGCCAGCAGCTTGGAACTAGACAATGAGCAGTTCTTC.

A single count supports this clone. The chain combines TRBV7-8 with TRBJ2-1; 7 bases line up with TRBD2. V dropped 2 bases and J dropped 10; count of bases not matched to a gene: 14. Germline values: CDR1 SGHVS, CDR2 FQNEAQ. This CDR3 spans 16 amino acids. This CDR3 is CASSLQGSGSRGEQFF. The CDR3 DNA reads TGTGCCAGCAGCTTACAGGGTAGCGGGTCCCGGGGGGAGCAGTTCTTC.

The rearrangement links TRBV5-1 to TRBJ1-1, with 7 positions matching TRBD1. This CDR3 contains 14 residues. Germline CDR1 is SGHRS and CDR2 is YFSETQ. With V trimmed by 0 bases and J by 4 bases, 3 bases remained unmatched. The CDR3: CASSLGDSLTEAFF. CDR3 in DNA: TGCGCCAGCAGCTTGGGGGACAGTCTCACTGAAGCTTTCTTT.

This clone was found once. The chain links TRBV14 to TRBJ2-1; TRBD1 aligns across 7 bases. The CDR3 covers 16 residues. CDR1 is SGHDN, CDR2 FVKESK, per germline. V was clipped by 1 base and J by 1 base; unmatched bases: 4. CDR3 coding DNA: TGTGCCAGCAGCCAAGGGAACAGGGGATCCTACAATGAGCAGTTCTTC. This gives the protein CASSQGNRGSYNEQFF. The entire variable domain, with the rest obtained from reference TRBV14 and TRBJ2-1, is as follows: EAGVTQFPSHSVIEKGQTVTLRCDPISGHDNLYWYRRVMGKEIKFLLHFVKESKQDESGMPNNRFLAERTGGTYSTLKVQPAELEDSGVYFCASSQGNRGSYNEQFFGPGTRLTVL.

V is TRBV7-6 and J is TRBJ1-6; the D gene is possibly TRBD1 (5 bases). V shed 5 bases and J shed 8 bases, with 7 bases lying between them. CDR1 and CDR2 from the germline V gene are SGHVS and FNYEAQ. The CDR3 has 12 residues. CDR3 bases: TGTGCCAGCAGCGGAGGGGATTCACCCCTCCACTTT. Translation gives CASSGGDSPLHF. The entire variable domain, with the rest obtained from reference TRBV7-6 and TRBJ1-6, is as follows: GAGVSQSPRYKVTKRGQDVALRCDPISGHVSLYWYRQALGQGPEFLTYFNYEAQQDKSGLPNDRFSAERPEGSISTLTIQRTEQRDSAMYRCASSGGDSPLHFGNGTRLTVT.

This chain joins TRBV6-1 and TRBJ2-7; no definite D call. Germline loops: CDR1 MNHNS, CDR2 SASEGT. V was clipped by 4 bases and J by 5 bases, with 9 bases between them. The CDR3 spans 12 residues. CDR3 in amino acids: CASSASRNEQYF. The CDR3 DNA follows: TGTGCCAGCAGTGCTAGTAGGAACGAGCAGTACTTC.

The CDR3 region has the DNA TGTGCCACCAGCAGAGGCGGGACTAGCGGGTACAATGAGCAGTTCTTC. Translating it yields CATSRGGTSGYNEQFF. J is TRBJ2-1 and V is TRBV15; TRBD2 agrees at 12 bases. Trimming at V came to 1 base and at J to 4 bases, leaving 2 bases not matched to a gene. CDR3 length equals 16 residues. Germline CDR1 is LNHNV and CDR2 is YYDKDF (reference sequence).

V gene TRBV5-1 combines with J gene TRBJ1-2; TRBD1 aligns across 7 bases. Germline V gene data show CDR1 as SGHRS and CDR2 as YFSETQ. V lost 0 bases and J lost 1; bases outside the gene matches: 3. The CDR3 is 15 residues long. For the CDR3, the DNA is TGCGCCAGCAGCTTGGAGGGGGCCCGTAACTATGGCTACACCTTC. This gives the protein CASSLEGARNYGYTF.

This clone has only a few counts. The CDR3 region is CASGLAAGELFF. The DNA for the CDR3 is TGTGCCAGCGGCCTAGCAGCCGGGGAGCTGTTTTTT. The chain joins TRBV7-3 to TRBJ2-2; tentatively, D is TRBD2 (5 bases). This CDR3 is 12 amino acids long. The V end was cut by 8 bases, the J end by 6 bases, with 10 bases between. Germline V gives CDR1 SGHTA, CDR2 FQGTGA.

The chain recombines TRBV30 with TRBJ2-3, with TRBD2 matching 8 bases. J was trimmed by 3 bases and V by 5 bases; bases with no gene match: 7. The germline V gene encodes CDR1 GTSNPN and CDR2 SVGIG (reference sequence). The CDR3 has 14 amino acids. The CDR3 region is CAWGSGGGTDTQYF. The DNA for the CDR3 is TGTGCCTGGGGAAGCGGGGGTGGGACAGATACGCAGTATTTT.

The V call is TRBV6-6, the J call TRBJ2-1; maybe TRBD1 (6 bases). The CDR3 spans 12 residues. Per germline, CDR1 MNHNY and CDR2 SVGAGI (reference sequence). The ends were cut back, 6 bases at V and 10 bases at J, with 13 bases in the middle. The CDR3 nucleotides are TGTGCCAGCAGGAAACAGGGCGACGAGCAGTTCTTC. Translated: CASRKQGDEQFF.

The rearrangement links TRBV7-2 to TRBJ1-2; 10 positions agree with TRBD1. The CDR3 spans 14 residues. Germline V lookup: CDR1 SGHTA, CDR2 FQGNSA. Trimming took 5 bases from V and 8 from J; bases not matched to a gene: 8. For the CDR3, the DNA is TGTGCCAGCAGCCCCTGGGACAGGGGTAGCGGCTACACCTTC. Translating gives CASSPWDRGSGYTF.

The CDR3 reads CASSSLATGELFF. The CDR3, as DNA: TGTGCCAGCAGCTCACTAGCGACCGGGGAGCTGTTTTTT. The rearrangement joins TRBV5-6 to TRBJ2-2, with 7 bases fitting TRBD2. Per germline, CDR1 SGHDT and CDR2 YYEEEE. Trimming cost V 3 bases and J 5 bases; bases outside gene matches: 1. CDR3 length: 13 residues.

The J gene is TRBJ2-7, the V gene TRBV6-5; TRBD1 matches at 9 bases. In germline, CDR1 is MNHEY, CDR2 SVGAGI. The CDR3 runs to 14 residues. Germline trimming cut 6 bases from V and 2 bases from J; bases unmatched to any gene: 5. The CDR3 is CASSQGQGPYEQYF. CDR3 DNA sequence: TGTGCCAGCAGCCAGGGACAGGGCCCCTACGAGCAGTACTTC.

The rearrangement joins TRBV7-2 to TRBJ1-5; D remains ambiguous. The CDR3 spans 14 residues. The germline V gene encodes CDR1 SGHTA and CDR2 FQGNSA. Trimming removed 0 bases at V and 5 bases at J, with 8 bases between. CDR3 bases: TGTGCCAGCAGCTTAGCCCCTAATCATCAGCCCCAGCATTTT. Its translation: CASSLAPNHQPQHF.

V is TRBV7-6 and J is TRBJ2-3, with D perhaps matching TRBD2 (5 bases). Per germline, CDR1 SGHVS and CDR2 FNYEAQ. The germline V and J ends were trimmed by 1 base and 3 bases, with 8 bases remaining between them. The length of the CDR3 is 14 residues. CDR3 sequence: CASSLGPGTDTQYF. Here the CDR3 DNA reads TGTGCCAGCAGCTTAGGCCCGGGGACAGATACGCAGTATTTT.

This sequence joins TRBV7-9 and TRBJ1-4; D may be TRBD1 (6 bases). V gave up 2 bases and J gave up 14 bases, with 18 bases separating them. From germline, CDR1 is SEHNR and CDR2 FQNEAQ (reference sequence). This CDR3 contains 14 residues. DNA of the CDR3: TGTGCCAGCAGCTTACCAGGGGCCCATCAGATGCTGTTTTTT. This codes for CASSLPGAHQMLFF.

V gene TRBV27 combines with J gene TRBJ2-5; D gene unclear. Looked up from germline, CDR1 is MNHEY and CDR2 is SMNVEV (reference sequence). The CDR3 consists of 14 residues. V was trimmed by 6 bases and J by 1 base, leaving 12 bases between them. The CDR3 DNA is TGTGCCAGCAGCCCTACCCTCCCCCAAGAGACCCAGTACTTC. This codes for CASSPTLPQETQYF.